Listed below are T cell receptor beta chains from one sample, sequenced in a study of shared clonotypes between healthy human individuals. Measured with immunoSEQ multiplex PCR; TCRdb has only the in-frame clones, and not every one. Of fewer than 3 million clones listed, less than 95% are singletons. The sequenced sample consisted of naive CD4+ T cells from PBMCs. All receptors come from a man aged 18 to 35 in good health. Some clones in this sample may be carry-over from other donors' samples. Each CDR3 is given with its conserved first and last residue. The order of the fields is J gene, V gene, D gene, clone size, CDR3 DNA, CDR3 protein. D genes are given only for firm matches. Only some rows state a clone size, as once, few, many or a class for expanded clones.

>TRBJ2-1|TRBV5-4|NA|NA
TGTGCCAGCAGCCGGGGAAGGGGCCAGTACAATGAGCAGTTCTTC
CASSRGRGQYNEQFF
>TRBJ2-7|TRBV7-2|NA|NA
TGTGCCAGCAGCTTAGCGTCCGGGGGCGGACCCTACGAGCAGTATTTC
CASSLASGGGPYEQYF
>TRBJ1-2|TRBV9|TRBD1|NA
TGTGCCAGCAGCCGCCCCACAGGGGTCGGCTACACCTTC
CASSRPTGVGYTF
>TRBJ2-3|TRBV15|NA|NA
TGTGCCACCAGCAGAGATAATGGGCAGTGGGCCGATACGCAGTATTTT
CATSRDNGQWADTQYF
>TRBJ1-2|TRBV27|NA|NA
TGTGCCAGCAGTTCCATACGGGAGGACTATGGCTACACCTTC
CASSSIREDYGYTF
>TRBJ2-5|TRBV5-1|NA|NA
TGCGCCAGCAGCTTGACGGGAAACCAAGAGACCCAGTACTTC
CASSLTGNQETQYF
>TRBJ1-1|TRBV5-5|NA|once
TGTGCCAGCAGCTTGGTAGGGGGGACCGGTAACACTGAAGCTTTCTTT
CASSLVGGTGNTEAFF
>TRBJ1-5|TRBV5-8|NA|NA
TGTGCCAGCAGCTTGTCCAGGGACCAGCCCCAGCATTTT
CASSLSRDQPQHF
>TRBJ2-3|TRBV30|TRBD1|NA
TGTGCCTGGAGTGGGACAGGCCCGAGGTATTTT
CAWSGTGPRYF
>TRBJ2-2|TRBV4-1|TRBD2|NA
TGCGCCAGCAGCCAAGTGGGACTAGCTCGTACCGGGGAGCTGTTTTTT
CASSQVGLARTGELFF